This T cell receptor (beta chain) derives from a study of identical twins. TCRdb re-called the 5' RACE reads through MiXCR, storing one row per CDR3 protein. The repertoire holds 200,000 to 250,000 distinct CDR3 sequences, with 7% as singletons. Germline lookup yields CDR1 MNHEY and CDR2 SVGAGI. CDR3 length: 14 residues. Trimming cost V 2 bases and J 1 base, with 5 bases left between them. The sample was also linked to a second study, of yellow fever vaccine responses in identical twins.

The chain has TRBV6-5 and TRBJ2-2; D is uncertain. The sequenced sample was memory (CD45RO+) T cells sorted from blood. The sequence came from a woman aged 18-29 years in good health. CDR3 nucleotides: TGTGCCAGCAGTTACACCGGGAACACCGGGGAGCTGTTTTTT. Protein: CASSYTGNTGELFF.